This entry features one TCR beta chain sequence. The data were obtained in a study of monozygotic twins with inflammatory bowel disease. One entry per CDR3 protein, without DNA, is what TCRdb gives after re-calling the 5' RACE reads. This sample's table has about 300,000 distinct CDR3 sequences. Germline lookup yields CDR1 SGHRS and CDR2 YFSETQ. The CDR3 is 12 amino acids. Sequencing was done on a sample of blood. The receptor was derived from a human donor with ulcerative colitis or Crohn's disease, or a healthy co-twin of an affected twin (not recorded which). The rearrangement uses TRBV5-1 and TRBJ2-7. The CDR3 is CASSSSYYEQYF. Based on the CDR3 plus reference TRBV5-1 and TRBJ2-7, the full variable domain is KAGVTQTPRYLIKTRGQQVTLSCSPISGHRSVSWYQQTPGQGLQFLFEYFSETQRNKGNFPGRFSGRQFSNSRSEMNVSTLELGDSALYLCASSSSYYEQYFGPGTRLTVT.